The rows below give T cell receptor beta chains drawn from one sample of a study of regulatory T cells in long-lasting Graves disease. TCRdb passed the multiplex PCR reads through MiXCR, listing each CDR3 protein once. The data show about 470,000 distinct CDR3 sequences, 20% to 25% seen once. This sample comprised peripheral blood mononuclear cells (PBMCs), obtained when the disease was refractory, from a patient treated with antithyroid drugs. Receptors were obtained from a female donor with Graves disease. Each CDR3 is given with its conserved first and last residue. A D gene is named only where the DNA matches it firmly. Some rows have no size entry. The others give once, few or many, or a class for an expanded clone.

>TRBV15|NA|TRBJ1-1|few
CATSRDGGGWTEAFF
TGTGCCACCAGCAGAGATGGGGGAGGGTGGACTGAAGCTTTCTTT
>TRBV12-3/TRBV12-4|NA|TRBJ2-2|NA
CASSSPGPRPGELFF
TGTGCCAGCAGTTCCCCGGGGCCCCGTCCCGGGGAGCTGTTTTTT
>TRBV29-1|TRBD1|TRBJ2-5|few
CSVRDSATQYF
TGCAGCGTTCGGGACAGCGCGACCCAGTACTTC
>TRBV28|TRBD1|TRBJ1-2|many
CAHQDRNYGYTF
TGTGCCCACCAGGACAGGAACTATGGCTACACCTTC
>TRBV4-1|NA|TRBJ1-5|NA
CASSWDTRQPQHF
TGCGCCAGCAGTTGGGACACCCGTCAGCCCCAGCATTTT
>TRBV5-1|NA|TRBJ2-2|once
CASSLRRDKGSANTGELFF
TGCGCCAGCAGCTTGCGGCGAGACAAGGGTAGCGCGAACACCGGGGAGCTGTTTTTT
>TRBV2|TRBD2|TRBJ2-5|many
CASSELSLAGEETQYF
TGTGCCAGCAGTGAACTGTCCTTAGCGGGAGAAGAGACCCAGTACTTC
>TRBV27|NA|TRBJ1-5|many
CASSSLSYQPQHF
TGTGCCAGCAGTTCTTTATCCTATCAGCCCCAGCATTTT
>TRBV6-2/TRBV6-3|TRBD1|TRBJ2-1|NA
CASSNPPDRVQFF
TGTGCCAGCAGCAATCCCCCCGACAGGGTGCAGTTCTTC
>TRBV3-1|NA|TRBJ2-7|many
CASSQASYEQYF
TGTGCCAGCAGCCAAGCTAGCTACGAGCAGTACTTC
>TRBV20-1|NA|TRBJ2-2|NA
CSARDWRAEKGELFF
TGCAGTGCTAGAGATTGGCGGGCCGAGAAAGGGGAGCTGTTTTTT
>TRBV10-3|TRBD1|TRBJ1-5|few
CAISDGTGPQPQHF
TGTGCCATCAGTGACGGGACAGGGCCTCAGCCCCAGCATTTT
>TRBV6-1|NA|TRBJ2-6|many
CASSRLPGANVLTF
TGTGCCAGCAGTCGTCTCCCAGGGGCCAACGTCCTGACTTTC
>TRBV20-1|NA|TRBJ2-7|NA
CSARDLDRSYEQYF
TGCAGTGCTAGAGACCTGGACCGCTCCTACGAGCAGTACTTC
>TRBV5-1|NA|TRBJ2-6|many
CASWATGEGSGANVLTF
TGCGCCAGCTGGGCGACAGGGGAGGGCTCTGGGGCCAACGTCCTGACTTTC
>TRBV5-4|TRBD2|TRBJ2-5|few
CASSLASGRVGQETQYF
TGTGCCAGCAGCTTGGCCAGTGGGAGGGTGGGCCAAGAGACCCAGTACTTC
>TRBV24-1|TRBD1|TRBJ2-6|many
CATSDPTRDRAGANVLTF
TGTGCCACCAGTGATCCTACCAGAGACAGGGCCGGGGCCAACGTCCTGACTTTC
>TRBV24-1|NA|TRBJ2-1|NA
CATSDFQGSTYNEQFF
TGTGCCACCAGTGATTTTCAGGGGTCCACCTACAATGAGCAGTTCTTC
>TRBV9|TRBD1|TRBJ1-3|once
CASSVGQGGPSGNTIYF
TGTGCCAGCAGCGTGGGACAGGGAGGTCCCTCTGGAAACACCATATATTTT
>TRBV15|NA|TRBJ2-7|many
CATSRDVGWAGSYEQYF
TGTGCCACCAGCAGAGATGTAGGTTGGGCAGGGTCCTACGAGCAGTACTTC
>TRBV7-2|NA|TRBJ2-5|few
CASSFHKQETQYF
TGTGCCAGCAGCTTCCACAAACAAGAGACCCAGTACTTC
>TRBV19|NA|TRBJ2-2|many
CASSTSGGPGGELFF
TGTGCCAGTAGTACCTCCGGGGGGCCGGGCGGGGAGCTGTTTTTT
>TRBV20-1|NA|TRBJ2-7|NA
CGARGLAGGYEQYF
TGCGGTGCTAGAGGCCTAGCAGGAGGCTACGAGCAGTACTTC
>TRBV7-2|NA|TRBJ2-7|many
CASSIGRYEQYF
TGTGCCAGCAGTATAGGACGCTACGAGCAGTACTTC
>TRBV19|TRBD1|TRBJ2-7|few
CASSDGQGSSYEQYF
TGTGCCAGTAGTGACGGACAGGGGAGCTCCTACGAGCAGTACTTC
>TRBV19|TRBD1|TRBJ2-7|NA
CATKDRASSYEQYF
TGTGCCACCAAGGACAGGGCGAGCTCCTACGAGCAGTACTTC
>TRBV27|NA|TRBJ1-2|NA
CASSLSGSFYGYTF
TGTGCCAGCAGTTTATCTGGGAGCTTCTATGGCTACACCTTC
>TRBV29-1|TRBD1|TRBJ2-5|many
CSVERTGRRETQYF
TGCAGCGTTGAAAGGACAGGGAGGCGAGAGACCCAGTACTTC
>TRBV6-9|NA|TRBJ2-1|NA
CASSYSPMEGEQFF
TGTGCCAGCAGTTACAGTCCCATGGAGGGTGAGCAGTTCTTC
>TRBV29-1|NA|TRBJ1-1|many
CSVHGLNTEAFF
TGCAGCGTTCACGGCCTGAACACTGAAGCTTTCTTT
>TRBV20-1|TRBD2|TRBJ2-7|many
CSATRLAGLEEQYF
TGCAGTGCTACGCGACTAGCGGGGTTGGAAGAGCAGTACTTC
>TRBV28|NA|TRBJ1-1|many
CASSFLRTVEAFF
TGTGCCAGCAGTTTCTTGAGGACGGTTGAAGCTTTCTTT